This T cell receptor beta chain was obtained from a study of cytomegalovirus exposure and HLA in healthy donors. The ends lost 6 bases at V and 0 bases at J; junction bases unmatched: 5. This CDR3 is built from 14 residues. The germline gives CDR1 PRHDT, CDR2 FYEKMQ (reference sequence). With 60 Vbeta and 13 Jbeta primers, the PCR was carried out. The assay was immunoSEQ multiplex PCR, and TCRdb's table has in-frame clones only and misses some. The sample has about 140,000 clones; less than 85% are singletons. Specimen: PBMCs. This clonotype originated in a man aged 35 to 55 in good health and CMV-seronegative. The V gene is TRBV13, the J gene TRBJ2-7; the match to TRBD1 covers 7 bases. The CDR3 DNA sequence: TGTGCCAGCAGTTCCGGGACAGACTCCTACGAGCAGTACTTC. Amino acids: CASSSGTDSYEQYF.